This T cell receptor (beta chain) was recorded in a study of CD8 T cells in ankylosing spondylitis. TCRdb re-analysed the 5' RACE reads in MiXCR, keeping a single row per CDR3 protein. Of about 270,000 distinct CDR3 sequences listed, over 30% are singletons. Ten or more counts support this clonotype. A junction boundary mismatches the germline segment, possibly from a read error. Germline CDR1 reads DFQATT; CDR2 reads SNEGSKA (reference sequence). The CDR3 spans 13 residues. Specimen: blood, either unsorted or a sorted T cell fraction (not recorded which). This TCR was recovered from a male donor with ankylosing spondylitis or in good health (not recorded which). The gene calls are TRBV20-1 and TRBJ1-1; no reliable D call. The CDR3: CSARWSVKTEAFF. The CDR3 DNA reads TGCAGTGCTAGATGGTCAGTGAAGACTGAAGCTTTCTTT.